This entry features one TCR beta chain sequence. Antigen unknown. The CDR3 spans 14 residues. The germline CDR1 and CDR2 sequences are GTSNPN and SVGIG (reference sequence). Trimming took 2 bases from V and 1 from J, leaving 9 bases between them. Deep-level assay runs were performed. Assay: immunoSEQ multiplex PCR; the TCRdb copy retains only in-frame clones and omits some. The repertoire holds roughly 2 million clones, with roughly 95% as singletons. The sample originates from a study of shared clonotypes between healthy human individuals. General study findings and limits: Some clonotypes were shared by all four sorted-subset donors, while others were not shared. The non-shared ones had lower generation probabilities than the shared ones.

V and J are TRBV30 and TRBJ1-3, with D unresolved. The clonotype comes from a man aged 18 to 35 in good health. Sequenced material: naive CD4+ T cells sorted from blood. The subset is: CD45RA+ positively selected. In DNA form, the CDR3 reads TGTGCCTGGAGTCGGGAAGGTTCTGGAAACACCATATATTTT. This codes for CAWSREGSGNTIYF.